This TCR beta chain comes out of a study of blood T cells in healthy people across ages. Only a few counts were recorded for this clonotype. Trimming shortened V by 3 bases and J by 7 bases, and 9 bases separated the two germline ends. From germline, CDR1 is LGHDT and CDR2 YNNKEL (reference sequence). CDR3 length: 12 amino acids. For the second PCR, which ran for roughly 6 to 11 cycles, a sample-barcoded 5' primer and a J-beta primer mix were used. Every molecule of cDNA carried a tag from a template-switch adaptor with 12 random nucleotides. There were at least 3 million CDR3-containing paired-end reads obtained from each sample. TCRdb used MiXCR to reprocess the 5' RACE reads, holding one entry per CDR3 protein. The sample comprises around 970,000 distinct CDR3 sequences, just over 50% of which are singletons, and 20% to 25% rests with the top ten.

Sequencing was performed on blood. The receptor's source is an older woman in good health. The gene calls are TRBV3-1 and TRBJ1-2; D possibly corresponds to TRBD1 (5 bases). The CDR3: CASSHGGFGYTF. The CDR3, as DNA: TGTGCCAGCAGCCACGGGGGATTTGGCTACACCTTC.